These T cell receptor beta chains were read from a single sample in a study of CD8 T cells in Susac syndrome. TCRdb reprocessed the immunoSEQ multiplex PCR reads via MiXCR and lists one record per CDR3 protein. The sample lists roughly 200,000 distinct CDR3 sequences, approximately 95% occurring once. The sample consisted of CD4+ T cells from PBMCs. The receptor set was obtained from a human donor with multiple sclerosis. Each CDR3 is given with its conserved first and last residue. D genes are given only for firm matches. Size is omitted from some rows. Given values are once, few, many or a class for expanded clones.

cdr3_aa,cdr3_nt,v_call,clone_size,d_call,j_call
CAWRRTSGAHNEQFF,TGTGCCTGGAGGCGGACTAGCGGGGCCCACAATGAGCAGTTCTTC,TRBV30,NA,TRBD2,TRBJ2-1
CAWSVISYEQYF,TGTGCCTGGAGTGTTATATCCTACGAGCAGTACTTC,TRBV30,NA,NA,TRBJ2-7
CSVEPWTQTDTQYF,TGCAGCGTTGAACCCTGGACCCAGACAGATACGCAGTATTTT,TRBV29-1,NA,NA,TRBJ2-3
CSVSPTGEDTQYF,TGCAGCGTGAGCCCGACAGGAGAGGATACGCAGTATTTT,TRBV29-1,NA,NA,TRBJ2-3
CASSLDITDSPLHF,TGTGCCAGCAGCCTGGACATCACCGATTCACCCCTCCACTTT,TRBV11-1,NA,NA,TRBJ1-6
CASSSGTGATGELFF,TGTGCCAGCAGTTCCGGGACAGGGGCCACCGGGGAGCTGTTTTTT,TRBV2,once,TRBD1,TRBJ2-2
CASSLEVGNGYTF,TGTGCCAGCAGTTTGGAGGTGGGGAATGGCTACACCTTC,TRBV5-4,NA,NA,TRBJ1-2
CASSQHRQGGTEAFF,TGTGCCAGCAGTCAACACCGACAGGGTGGAACTGAAGCTTTCTTT,TRBV12-3/TRBV12-4,NA,TRBD1,TRBJ1-1
CATGGVDNEQFF,TGTGCCACCGGCGGGGTAGACAATGAGCAGTTCTTC,TRBV15,NA,NA,TRBJ2-1
CASRAGEPPDTQYF,TGTGCCAGCAGAGCGGGAGAACCGCCAGATACGCAGTATTTT,TRBV2,NA,TRBD2,TRBJ2-3
CATSDFEEQFF,TGTGCCACCAGTGATTTTGAAGAGCAGTTCTTC,TRBV24-1,NA,NA,TRBJ2-1
CASRLAGPYNEQFF,TGTGCCAGCAGGTTAGCGGGCCCCTACAATGAGCAGTTCTTC,TRBV12-3/TRBV12-4,NA,TRBD2,TRBJ2-1
CASSYTSDRASNQPQHF,TGTGCCAGCAGTTACACATCGGACAGGGCCTCCAATCAGCCCCAGCATTTT,TRBV6-5,NA,TRBD1,TRBJ1-5
CASSWGRPEETQYF,TGCGCCAGCAGCTGGGGGCGTCCCGAAGAGACCCAGTACTTC,TRBV5-1,NA,NA,TRBJ2-5
CASSLAQGPSTGELFF,TGCGCCAGCAGCCTGGCTCAGGGCCCGAGCACCGGGGAGCTGTTTTTT,TRBV5-1,NA,NA,TRBJ2-2
CASSLRLAGNTDTQYF,TGTGCCAGCAGCTTGAGGTTAGCGGGGAACACAGATACGCAGTATTTT,TRBV5-4,NA,TRBD2,TRBJ2-3
CSATPKGDTNNEQFF,TGCAGTGCTACCCCCAAGGGGGACACTAACAATGAGCAGTTCTTC,TRBV20-1,NA,NA,TRBJ2-1
CASSEIKVPNYGYTF,TGTGCCAGCAGTGAAATCAAGGTCCCTAACTATGGCTACACCTTC,TRBV2,NA,NA,TRBJ1-2
CASSVGHGFGNTEAFF,TGTGCCAGCAGCGTAGGACATGGGTTCGGGAACACTGAAGCTTTCTTT,TRBV9,NA,NA,TRBJ1-1
CASSQLDSGYTF,TGTGCCAGCAGCCAACTAGACAGCGGCTACACCTTC,TRBV3-1,NA,NA,TRBJ1-2
CASSLWGYPQETQYF,TGTGCCAGCAGCTTATGGGGCTACCCGCAAGAGACCCAGTACTTC,TRBV5-6,NA,NA,TRBJ2-5
CASSAKGLAGSNEQFF,TGTGCCAGCAGCGCAAAGGGACTAGCGGGAAGCAATGAGCAGTTCTTC,TRBV9,NA,TRBD2,TRBJ2-1
CASSGRDTRSTDTQYF,TGTGCCAGCAGCGGGCGGGATACTAGAAGCACAGATACGCAGTATTTT,TRBV9,NA,NA,TRBJ2-3
CASLGAEQETQYF,TGTGCCAGCCTCGGGGCCGAACAAGAGACCCAGTACTTC,TRBV12-3/TRBV12-4,NA,NA,TRBJ2-5
CATSRDRLVTDTQYF,TGTGCCACCAGCAGAGATCGACTAGTGACAGATACGCAGTATTTT,TRBV15,NA,NA,TRBJ2-3
CASSLDGSHYGYTF,TGTGCCAGCAGCTTGGACGGCTCCCATTATGGCTACACCTTC,TRBV5-4,NA,NA,TRBJ1-2
CSAKETGRETQYF,TGCAGTGCCAAAGAGACAGGGCGAGAGACCCAGTACTTC,TRBV20-1,NA,TRBD1,TRBJ2-5